The rows below give T cell receptor beta chains drawn from one sample of a study of blood T cell repertoires in COVID-19. TCRdb's copy holds only in-frame clones and misses some; the assay was immunoSEQ multiplex PCR. The sample records some 70,000 clones, 80% to 90% being singletons. Sequenced sample: peripheral blood. The receptors stem from a man aged 45 to 65 with active COVID-19. Both conserved end residues are part of each CDR3. A D gene is named only where the DNA matches it firmly. Rows may omit the clone size; those that give it use once, few, many or a size class.

d_gene: .
j_gene: TRBJ1-2
v_gene: TRBV19
abundance: .
CDR3aa: CASTPQTGVPYGYTF
CDR3nt: TGTGCCAGTACCCCTCAGACAGGTGTACCATATGGCTACACCTTC

d_gene: .
j_gene: TRBJ2-3
v_gene: TRBV7-9
abundance: .
CDR3aa: CASSQLVGGEDTQYF
CDR3nt: TGTGCCAGCAGCCAACTAGTTGGGGGCGAAGATACGCAGTATTTT

d_gene: .
j_gene: TRBJ2-1
v_gene: TRBV24-1
abundance: once
CDR3aa: CATSEQGYEQFF
CDR3nt: TGTGCCACCAGTGAACAGGGTTATGAGCAGTTCTTC

d_gene: .
j_gene: TRBJ1-2
v_gene: TRBV4-1
abundance: .
CDR3aa: CASSRDLGGSNYGYTF
CDR3nt: TGCGCCAGCAGCCGAGACCTCGGAGGCTCCAACTATGGCTACACCTTC

d_gene: .
j_gene: TRBJ2-7
v_gene: TRBV10-3
abundance: .
CDR3aa: CAIREQGDEQYF
CDR3nt: TGTGCCATCAGAGAACAGGGTGACGAGCAGTACTTC

d_gene: TRBD2
j_gene: TRBJ2-7
v_gene: TRBV4-1
abundance: .
CDR3aa: CASSQAGGVSYEQYF
CDR3nt: TGCGCCAGCAGCCAAGCGGGGGGAGTCTCCTACGAGCAGTACTTC

d_gene: .
j_gene: TRBJ2-1
v_gene: TRBV7-2
abundance: .
CDR3aa: CASSFYGTQSYNEQFF
CDR3nt: TGTGCCAGCAGCTTTTACGGGACTCAGTCCTACAATGAGCAGTTCTTC

d_gene: TRBD2
j_gene: TRBJ2-7
v_gene: TRBV5-1
abundance: .
CDR3aa: CASTPLAGGYEQYF
CDR3nt: TGCGCCAGCACCCCTCTGGCGGGGGGCTACGAGCAGTACTTC

d_gene: TRBD1
j_gene: TRBJ1-1
v_gene: TRBV12-5
abundance: .
CDR3aa: CASGLGQGLEAFF
CDR3nt: TGTGCTAGTGGCCTGGGACAGGGGCTTGAAGCTTTCTTT

d_gene: .
j_gene: TRBJ2-7
v_gene: TRBV6-5
abundance: .
CDR3aa: CATRRGGYEQYF
CDR3nt: TGTGCCACCCGCCGGGGAGGATACGAGCAGTACTTC

d_gene: TRBD2
j_gene: TRBJ2-1
v_gene: TRBV10-3
abundance: .
CDR3aa: CAIREGLENEQFF
CDR3nt: TGTGCCATCAGGGAGGGACTAGAGAATGAGCAGTTCTTC

d_gene: TRBD2
j_gene: TRBJ2-3
v_gene: TRBV3-1/TRBV3-2
abundance: .
CDR3aa: CASSQDLGLAGKDTQYF
CDR3nt: TGTGCCAGCAGCCAAGATCTAGGGCTAGCGGGGAAAGATACGCAGTATTTT

d_gene: TRBD2
j_gene: TRBJ2-3
v_gene: TRBV19
abundance: .
CDR3aa: CASKQRGDTDTQYF
CDR3nt: TGTGCCAGTAAGCAGCGGGGGGACACAGATACGCAGTATTTT

d_gene: TRBD1
j_gene: TRBJ2-7
v_gene: TRBV10-3
abundance: .
CDR3aa: CATTRDSSYEQYF
CDR3nt: TGTGCCACAACACGGGACAGTTCCTACGAGCAGTACTTC

d_gene: TRBD1
j_gene: TRBJ2-7
v_gene: TRBV6-5
abundance: once
CDR3aa: CASRDRQGPEQYF
CDR3nt: TGTGCCAGCAGGGACCGACAGGGTCCCGAGCAGTACTTC

d_gene: TRBD2
j_gene: TRBJ2-5
v_gene: TRBV29-1
abundance: .
CDR3aa: CSARGDYQETQYF
CDR3nt: TGCAGCGCCCGGGGGGACTACCAAGAGACCCAGTACTTC

d_gene: .
j_gene: TRBJ1-1
v_gene: TRBV5-8
abundance: .
CDR3aa: CASSSGRAGLGTEAFF
CDR3nt: TGTGCCAGCAGCTCGGGGCGGGCGGGGCTGGGCACTGAAGCTTTCTTT

d_gene: .
j_gene: TRBJ2-4
v_gene: TRBV11-2
abundance: .
CDR3aa: CASSSIKGPKNIQYF
CDR3nt: TGTGCCAGCAGCTCCATTAAGGGGCCCAAAAACATTCAGTACTTC

d_gene: TRBD1
j_gene: TRBJ2-7
v_gene: TRBV19
abundance: .
CDR3aa: CASSMGTAEQYF
CDR3nt: TGTGCCAGTAGTATGGGGACAGCCGAGCAGTACTTC

d_gene: TRBD1
j_gene: TRBJ2-7
v_gene: TRBV23-1
abundance: .
CDR3aa: CASSPGTGPYEQYF
CDR3nt: TGCGCCAGCAGTCCGGGGACAGGGCCCTACGAGCAGTACTTC

d_gene: TRBD2
j_gene: TRBJ2-3
v_gene: TRBV2
abundance: .
CDR3aa: CASSPQGRGGRDTQYF
CDR3nt: TGTGCCAGCAGTCCCCAAGGGCGGGGGGGCCGTGATACGCAGTATTTT

d_gene: .
j_gene: TRBJ1-2
v_gene: TRBV19
abundance: .
CDR3aa: CASSTHGPRRGYTF
CDR3nt: TGTGCCAGTAGTACCCATGGACCGCGGAGGGGCTACACCTTC

d_gene: .
j_gene: TRBJ1-2
v_gene: TRBV7-9
abundance: .
CDR3aa: CASSQFGGAGLLSYTF
CDR3nt: TGTGCCAGCAGTCAATTCGGAGGGGCAGGGCTCCTGTCCTACACCTTC

d_gene: TRBD2
j_gene: TRBJ2-3
v_gene: TRBV7-8
abundance: .
CDR3aa: CASSLEKLAGLTQYF
CDR3nt: TGTGCCAGCAGCTTAGAAAAACTAGCGGGCCTTACGCAGTATTTT

d_gene: TRBD2
j_gene: TRBJ2-3
v_gene: TRBV3-1/TRBV3-2
abundance: .
CDR3aa: CASSLRTSGGAGTDTQYF
CDR3nt: TGTGCCAGCAGCCTCAGGACTAGCGGGGGGGCCGGGACAGATACGCAGTATTTT

d_gene: TRBD1
j_gene: TRBJ1-2
v_gene: TRBV11-2
abundance: .
CDR3aa: CASSFLKGRGPAAGYTF
CDR3nt: TGTGCCAGCAGCTTTTTAAAGGGCAGGGGGCCGGCGGCTGGCTACACCTTC

d_gene: TRBD1
j_gene: TRBJ2-7
v_gene: TRBV2
abundance: .
CDR3aa: CASTPFGQGEYEQYF
CDR3nt: TGTGCCAGCACCCCCTTTGGACAGGGAGAGTACGAGCAGTACTTC

d_gene: .
j_gene: TRBJ1-1
v_gene: TRBV24-1
abundance: .
CDR3aa: CATSRGQVNTEAFF
CDR3nt: TGTGCCACCAGTCGCGGACAAGTGAACACTGAAGCTTTCTTT

d_gene: TRBD1
j_gene: TRBJ1-1
v_gene: TRBV5-6
abundance: .
CDR3aa: CASSLGTGGFTEAFF
CDR3nt: TGTGCCAGCAGCTTGGGGACAGGGGGATTCACTGAAGCTTTCTTT

d_gene: .
j_gene: TRBJ2-1
v_gene: TRBV16
abundance: .
CDR3aa: CASSQYKADYNEQFF
CDR3nt: TGTGCCAGCAGCCAATATAAGGCGGACTACAATGAGCAGTTCTTC

d_gene: TRBD2
j_gene: TRBJ2-5
v_gene: TRBV6-5
abundance: .
CDR3aa: CASSYRTSGLQETQYF
CDR3nt: TGTGCCAGCAGTTATAGGACTAGCGGGCTCCAAGAGACCCAGTACTTC

d_gene: .
j_gene: TRBJ1-1
v_gene: TRBV19
abundance: .
CDR3aa: CASSSRESLSAFF
CDR3nt: TGTGCCAGTAGTAGTCGGGAGTCCCTCTCAGCTTTCTTT

d_gene: TRBD1
j_gene: TRBJ1-2
v_gene: TRBV7-9
abundance: .
CDR3aa: CASSTTTGDGYTF
CDR3nt: TGTGCCAGCAGCACCACGACAGGGGATGGCTACACCTTC

d_gene: .
j_gene: TRBJ2-7
v_gene: TRBV18
abundance: once
CDR3aa: CASSPYTGFSSYEQYF
CDR3nt: TGTGCCAGCTCACCGTATACAGGGTTCTCCTCCTACGAGCAGTACTTC

d_gene: TRBD1
j_gene: TRBJ1-3
v_gene: TRBV6-6
abundance: .
CDR3aa: CASSPRQGTRSGNTIYF
CDR3nt: TGTGCCAGCAGTCCCAGACAGGGGACCCGCTCTGGAAACACCATATATTTT

d_gene: TRBD2
j_gene: TRBJ2-1
v_gene: TRBV3-1/TRBV3-2
abundance: .
CDR3aa: CASSQVEASGGSNEQFF
CDR3nt: TGTGCCAGCAGCCAAGTCGAGGCTAGCGGGGGCTCCAATGAGCAGTTCTTC

d_gene: TRBD2
j_gene: TRBJ2-1
v_gene: TRBV20-1
abundance: .
CDR3aa: CSASSSGGGNEQFF
CDR3nt: TGCAGTGCTAGTTCGAGCGGGGGGGGCAATGAGCAGTTCTTC

d_gene: .
j_gene: TRBJ1-5
v_gene: TRBV12-3/TRBV12-4
abundance: few
CDR3aa: CASSLLMSQPQHF
CDR3nt: TGTGCCAGCAGTTTGCTTATGAGTCAGCCCCAGCATTTT

d_gene: TRBD1
j_gene: TRBJ1-5
v_gene: TRBV18
abundance: few
CDR3aa: CASSLQGAGSNQPQHF
CDR3nt: TGTGCCAGCTCACTGCAGGGGGCGGGGAGCAATCAGCCCCAGCATTTT

d_gene: .
j_gene: TRBJ1-1
v_gene: TRBV5-1
abundance: once
CDR3aa: CASSIQGYTEAFF
CDR3nt: TGCGCCAGCAGCATACAGGGATACACTGAAGCTTTCTTT

d_gene: .
j_gene: TRBJ2-4
v_gene: TRBV10-2
abundance: .
CDR3aa: CASKATRTAKNIQYF
CDR3nt: TGCGCCAGCAAGGCTACTAGGACGGCCAAAAACATTCAGTACTTC

d_gene: .
j_gene: TRBJ2-3
v_gene: TRBV24-1
abundance: .
CDR3aa: CATSGPGIDTDTQYF
CDR3nt: TGTGCCACCAGTGGTCCCGGGATCGACACAGATACGCAGTATTTT

d_gene: TRBD1
j_gene: TRBJ1-1
v_gene: TRBV6-5
abundance: once
CDR3aa: CASSTPRTGNTEAFF
CDR3nt: TGTGCCAGCAGCACCCCTCGGACAGGGAACACTGAAGCTTTCTTT

d_gene: .
j_gene: TRBJ2-7
v_gene: TRBV7-2
abundance: .
CDR3aa: CASSLVFNWGVHSYEQYF
CDR3nt: TGTGCCAGCAGCTTAGTCTTTAATTGGGGGGTTCATTCCTACGAGCAGTACTTC

d_gene: .
j_gene: TRBJ1-2
v_gene: TRBV6-2/TRBV6-3
abundance: .
CDR3aa: CASSYPQDEGYGYTF
CDR3nt: TGTGCCAGCAGTTACCCCCAGGACGAGGGATATGGCTACACCTTC

d_gene: .
j_gene: TRBJ1-1
v_gene: TRBV18
abundance: .
CDR3aa: CASSPNGFTEAFF
CDR3nt: TGTGCCAGCTCACCAAACGGGTTCACTGAAGCTTTCTTT

d_gene: TRBD2
j_gene: TRBJ2-5
v_gene: TRBV6-6
abundance: .
CDR3aa: CASSSRLAGAQETQYF
CDR3nt: TGTGCCAGCAGTTCAAGACTAGCGGGGGCCCAAGAGACCCAGTACTTC

d_gene: TRBD1
j_gene: TRBJ2-3
v_gene: TRBV10-3
abundance: .
CDR3aa: CATGDRADTQYF
CDR3nt: TGTGCCACGGGGGACAGGGCAGATACGCAGTATTTT

d_gene: .
j_gene: TRBJ2-7
v_gene: TRBV19
abundance: .
CDR3aa: CASSIPGHRSYEQYF
CDR3nt: TGTGCCAGTAGTATACCGGGACATCGCTCCTACGAGCAGTACTTC

d_gene: .
j_gene: TRBJ2-2
v_gene: TRBV6-5
abundance: .
CDR3aa: CASNGGVNTGELFF
CDR3nt: TGTGCCAGCAACGGCGGAGTGAACACCGGGGAGCTGTTTTTT

d_gene: TRBD1
j_gene: TRBJ1-2
v_gene: TRBV19
abundance: .
CDR3aa: CASSGGQGYGYTF
CDR3nt: TGTGCCAGTAGTGGGGGACAGGGTTATGGCTACACCTTC

d_gene: .
j_gene: TRBJ2-5
v_gene: TRBV18
abundance: .
CDR3aa: CASSPRRETQYF
CDR3nt: TGTGCCAGCTCACCCCGCAGGGAGACCCAGTACTTC

d_gene: TRBD1
j_gene: TRBJ2-2
v_gene: TRBV15
abundance: .
CDR3aa: CATSRTGQNTGELFF
CDR3nt: TGTGCCACCAGCCGCACGGGACAGAATACCGGGGAGCTGTTTTTT